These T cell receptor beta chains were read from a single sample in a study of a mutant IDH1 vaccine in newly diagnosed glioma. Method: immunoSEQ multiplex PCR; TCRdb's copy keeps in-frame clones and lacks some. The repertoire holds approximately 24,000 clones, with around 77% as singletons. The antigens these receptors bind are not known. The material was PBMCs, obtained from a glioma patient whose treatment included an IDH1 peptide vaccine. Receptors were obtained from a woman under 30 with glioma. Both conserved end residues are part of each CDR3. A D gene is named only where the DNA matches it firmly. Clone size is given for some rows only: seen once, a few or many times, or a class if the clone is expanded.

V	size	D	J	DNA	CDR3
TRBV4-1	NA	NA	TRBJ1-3	TGCGCCAGCAGCCGCAGACAGGACTGGGACACCATATATTTT	CASSRRQDWDTIYF
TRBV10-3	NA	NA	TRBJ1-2	TGTGCCATCAGTGAGTCGGCACAGCAACTCTATGGCTACACCTTC	CAISESAQQLYGYTF
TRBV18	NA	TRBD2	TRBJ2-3	TGTGCCAGCTCACGCCTGTTACCCGGGACTAGCAGGACAGATACGCAGTATTTT	CASSRLLPGTSRTDTQYF
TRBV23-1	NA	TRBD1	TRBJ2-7	TGCGCCAGCAACCCCCGGGACAGGGATGGCGAGCAGTACTTC	CASNPRDRDGEQYF
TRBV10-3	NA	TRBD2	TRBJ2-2	TGTGCCATCACAGGGACTAGCGGGGGCACCGGGGAGCTGTTTTTT	CAITGTSGGTGELFF
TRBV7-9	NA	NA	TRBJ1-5	TGTGCCAGCAGCTTAGTCATTGGTGGGTCGGATCAGCCCCAGCATTTT	CASSLVIGGSDQPQHF
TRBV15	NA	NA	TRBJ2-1	TGTGCCACCAGCGGGGGGACTCAGCAGTTCTTC	CATSGGTQQFF
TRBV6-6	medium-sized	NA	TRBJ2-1	TGTGCCAGCAGTCGGGCCGGGTACAATGAGCAGTTCTTC	CASSRAGYNEQFF
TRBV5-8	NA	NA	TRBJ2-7	TGTGCCAGCAACGTTCTGGACAGCCTCTCCTACGAGCAGTACTTC	CASNVLDSLSYEQYF
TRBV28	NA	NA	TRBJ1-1	TGTGCCAGCAGTTTGGGGGGCAGCTTTGTAGCTTTCTTT	CASSLGGSFVAFF
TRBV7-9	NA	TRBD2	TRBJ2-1	TGTGCCAGCAGCTTAGCCGTTGGGACTAGCGGGAGTCATGAGCAGTTCTTC	CASSLAVGTSGSHEQFF
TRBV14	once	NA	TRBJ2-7	TGTGCCAGCAGTCATCCGGGACAAGCCTACGAGCAGTACTTC	CASSHPGQAYEQYF
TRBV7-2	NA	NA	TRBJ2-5	TGTGCCAGCAGCTTAGCGGGGTGGAGGGACGTGAGTGAGCAGTACTTC	CASSLAGWRDVSEQYF
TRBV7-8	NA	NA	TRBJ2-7	TGTGCCAGCAGCTTAGATATAGGAGAGCAGTACTTC	CASSLDIGEQYF
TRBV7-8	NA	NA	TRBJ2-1	TGTGCCAGCAGCTTAGTACTAGCTGACTACAATGAGCAGTTCTTC	CASSLVLADYNEQFF
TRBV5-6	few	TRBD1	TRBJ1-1	TGTGCCAGCAGCCCCATAGGGGACAGCTTGAACACTGAAGCTTTCTTT	CASSPIGDSLNTEAFF
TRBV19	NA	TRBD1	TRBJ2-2	TGTGCCAGCGTGCGGCGGATGAGAGGACAGGGGGGGAGCGGGGAGCTGTTTTTT	CASVRRMRGQGGSGELFF
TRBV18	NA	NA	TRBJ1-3	TGTGCCAGCTCACCTCTCCGGGGAAACACCATATATTTT	CASSPLRGNTIYF
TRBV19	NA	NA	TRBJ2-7	TGTGCCAGTAGCGAATCGTGGCAGGGCAAATACGAGCAGTACTTC	CASSESWQGKYEQYF
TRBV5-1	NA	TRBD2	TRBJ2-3	TGCGCCAGCAGCTCTGGACTAGCGGGAGCTTCAGATACGCAGTATTTT	CASSSGLAGASDTQYF
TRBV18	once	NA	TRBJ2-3	TGTGCCAGCTCACCAGGATTTCTTATGGGCACAGATACGCAGTATTTT	CASSPGFLMGTDTQYF
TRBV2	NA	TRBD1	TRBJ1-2	TGTGCCAGCAGTCCCCTGGGACAGGGGGGTAATTATGGCTACACCTTC	CASSPLGQGGNYGYTF
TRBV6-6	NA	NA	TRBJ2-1	TGTGCCAGCACCCCGGGGGACCCATATTTGGGTGAGCAGTTCTTC	CASTPGDPYLGEQFF
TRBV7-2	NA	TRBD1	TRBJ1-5	TGTGCCAGCAGCTTAGTAGGGACAGGGAATCAGCCCCAGCATTTT	CASSLVGTGNQPQHF
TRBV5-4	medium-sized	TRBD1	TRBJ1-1	TGTGCCAGCAGCGGAGCACAGGGGGCGTACACTGAAGCTTTCTTT	CASSGAQGAYTEAFF
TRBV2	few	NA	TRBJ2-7	TGTGCCAGCAGTCCCAATAGCTACGAGCAGTACTTC	CASSPNSYEQYF
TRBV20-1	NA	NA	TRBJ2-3	TGCAGTGCTAGAGGAGATACGCAGTATTTT	CSARGDTQYF
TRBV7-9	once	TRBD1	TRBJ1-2	TGTGCCAGCAGCTTAGTTACAGGGGGATCTAGTGGCTACACCTTC	CASSLVTGGSSGYTF
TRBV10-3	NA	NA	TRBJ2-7	TGTGCCATCAGTGAGTCTAACAGGGCGAACGAGCAGTACTTC	CAISESNRANEQYF
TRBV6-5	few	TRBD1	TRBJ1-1	TGTGCCAGCAGAGGACAGGGGGCCACTGAAGCTTTCTTT	CASRGQGATEAFF
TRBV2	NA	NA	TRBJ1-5	TGTGCCAGCAGTGAGATGGGCGGTTATAGCAATCAGCCCCAGCATTTT	CASSEMGGYSNQPQHF
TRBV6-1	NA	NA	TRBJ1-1	TGTGCCAGCAGCCTACCGAATTTGAACACTGAAGCTTTCTTT	CASSLPNLNTEAFF
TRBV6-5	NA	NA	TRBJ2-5	TGTGCCAGCAGTCAGACTTCCCAAGAGACCCAGTACTTC	CASSQTSQETQYF
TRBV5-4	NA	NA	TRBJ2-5	TGTGCCAGCAGCTTGAGGGGCGGGTACCAAGAGACCCAGTACTTC	CASSLRGGYQETQYF
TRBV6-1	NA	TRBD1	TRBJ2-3	TGTGCCAGCAGTGCTCGACAGGGCTCTAGCACAGATACGCAGTATTTT	CASSARQGSSTDTQYF
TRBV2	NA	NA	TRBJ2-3	TGTGCCAGCAGTGGGCTTAAGCAGAGAGATACGCAGTATTTT	CASSGLKQRDTQYF
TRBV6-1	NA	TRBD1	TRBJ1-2	TGTGCCAGCAGTGAGGGACAGGCATCACCTAACTATGGCTACACCTTC	CASSEGQASPNYGYTF
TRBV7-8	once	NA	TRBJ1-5	TGTGCCAGCAGTCCAGCCCACAGGGACACGAGTCAGCCCCAGCATTTT	CASSPAHRDTSQPQHF
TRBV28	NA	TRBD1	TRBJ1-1	TGTGCCAGCAGCTTGACAGGGAGGAACACTGAAGCTTTCTTT	CASSLTGRNTEAFF
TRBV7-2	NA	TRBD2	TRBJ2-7	TGTGCCAGCAGCGCAGCCGGGACTAGCGCCTACGAGCAGTACTTC	CASSAAGTSAYEQYF
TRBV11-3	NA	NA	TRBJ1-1	TGTGCCAGCAGCTTAGCACCCCAGAACACTGAAGCTTTCTTT	CASSLAPQNTEAFF
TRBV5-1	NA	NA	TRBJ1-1	TGCGCCAGCAGCTTGGGGGCGAACACTGAAGCTTTCTTT	CASSLGANTEAFF
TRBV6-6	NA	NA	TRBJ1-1	TGTGCCAGCAGTTACTCGATCGGGGCTGCTGAAGCTTTCTTT	CASSYSIGAAEAFF
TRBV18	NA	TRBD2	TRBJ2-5	TGTGCCAGCTCACTAGGCGGGGGAGGCCGAGAGACCCAGTACTTC	CASSLGGGGRETQYF
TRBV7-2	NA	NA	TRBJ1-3	TGTGCCAGCAGCTTCACCTGGGACGTGGGAAACACCATATATTTT	CASSFTWDVGNTIYF
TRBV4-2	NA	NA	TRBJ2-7	TGTGCCAGCAGCCAAGACTACCCGGGTAACTCCTACGAGCAGTACTTC	CASSQDYPGNSYEQYF
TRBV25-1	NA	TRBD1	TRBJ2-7	TGTGCCAGCCTCGGGACAGGGCAAGGCGAGCAGTACTTC	CASLGTGQGEQYF
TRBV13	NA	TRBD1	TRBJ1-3	TGTGCCAGCAGCTCCGGACAGGGCTCTGGAAACACCATATATTTT	CASSSGQGSGNTIYF